This T cell receptor (beta chain) stems from a study of metastatic and nonmetastatic thyroid tumors. Findings of the study overall: Relative to benign nodules, malignant thyroid tumors were reportedly characterized by significantly elevated TCR beta diversity in blood and tumor.

Every patient was untreated before thyroid surgery. In the original workflow: Clinicopathological groups differed in CDR3, with these differences serving to build a distant-metastasis classifier for papillary thyroid cancer. Through MiXCR, TCRdb re-clonotyped the PCR reads. V and J calls and clone size were set by TCRdb, not the authors. The sample contains about 24,000 clones, under 25% of which appear only once. On this clone itself: The antigen is not known.

This clonotype was obtained from a male donor with papillary thyroid cancer or a benign thyroid nodule (not recorded which). Some clones in this sample may be carry-over from other donors' samples. Sequencing used blood.

DNA for the CDR3: TGTGCCAGTAGTAGCCGGAATATCGGACAGAATGGCAATCAGCCCCAGCATTTT. Translated: CASSSRNIGQNGNQPQHF. The chain recombines TRBV19 with TRBJ1-5, with a possible D match to TRBD1 (6 bases). The CDR3 extends over 18 amino acids. The germline V gene encodes CDR1 LNHDA and CDR2 SQIVND (reference sequence). Trimming stripped 4 bases from V and 2 bases from J, with 21 bases between. Complete variable domain (other parts from reference TRBV19 and TRBJ1-5): DGGITQSPKYLFRKEGQNVTLSCEQNLNHDAMYWYRQDPGQGLRLIYYSQIVNDFQKGDIAEGYSVSREKKESFPLTVTSAQKNPTAFYLCASSSRNIGQNGNQPQHFGDGTRLSIL.